This T cell receptor (beta chain) was profiled in a study of shared clonotypes between healthy human individuals. Details on this clone: As yet, its antigen is unknown.

The naive CD8 subset, CD45RO-negative cells positively selected for CCR7, excluded terminally differentiated effector memory CD45RA+ cells. The assay was immunoSEQ multiplex PCR, and TCRdb's table has in-frame clones only and misses some. The sample consists of hundreds of thousands of clones, approximately 96% of them appearing once. Regarding the study as a whole: Even with large depth, rarefaction showed that sorted-subset sequencing was incomplete.

Trimming cost V 8 bases and J 3 bases, with 14 bases left between them. There are 14 residues in the CDR3. Germline V gene lookup returns CDR1 LNHDA and CDR2 SQIVND (reference sequence). The chain joins TRBV19 to TRBJ1-5; perhaps TRBD1 as D (6 bases). Sequenced input: naive CD8+ T cells sorted from blood. The origin of this receptor is a woman under 40 in good health. In nucleotides, the CDR3 is TGTGCCAGTGGGGATACAGGGTACAATCAGCCCCAGCATTTT. Its protein product is CASGDTGYNQPQHF.